One sample yielded the 7 T cell receptor beta chains listed below, sequenced in a study of blood T cell repertoires in COVID-19. Profiling relied on immunoSEQ multiplex PCR, and the TCRdb table lists in-frame clones only, not all of them. The sample holds about 400,000 clones, approximately 90% seen once. Material: peripheral blood. The source is a woman aged 25-40 years with active or convalescent COVID-19.

The J gene is TRBJ2-5, the V gene TRBV4-1; tentative D call: TRBD2 (5 bases). Trimming took 0 bases from V and 0 from J, leaving 11 bases between them. Germline V gene data show CDR1 as MGHRA and CDR2 as YSYEKL. The CDR3 consists of 16 residues. The chain's CDR3 is CASSQETGSYQETQYF. The DNA of the CDR3 is TGCGCCAGCAGCCAAGAAACGGGGTCGTACCAAGAGACCCAGTACTTC.

V is TRBV2 and J is TRBJ1-1; a possible D gene is TRBD1 (5 bases). This CDR3 is 13 amino acids long. CDR1 and CDR2 from the germline V gene are SNHLY and FYNNEI. Trimming pared 4 bases from V and 1 base from J, leaving 7 bases between. The CDR3 coding sequence is TGTGCCAGCAGTGTGACAGAGAACACTGAAGCTTTCTTT. It specifies CASSVTENTEAFF.

The V gene is TRBV30, the J gene TRBJ1-2, with D possibly being TRBD1 (6 bases). Germline V gene sequence: CDR1 GTSNPN, CDR2 SVGIG (reference sequence). The CDR3 length is 13 residues. V lost 7 bases and J lost 7, with 19 bases in between. In DNA form, the CDR3 reads TGTGCCTTTGAAAGGGCAGGGGTTTCTGGCTACACCTTC. Its protein product is CAFERAGVSGYTF.

The rearrangement links TRBV19 to TRBJ1-2; TRBD1 agrees at 7 bases. The CDR3 runs 16 residues. Germline V gene sequence: CDR1 LNHDA, CDR2 SQIVND (reference sequence). V shed 8 bases, J shed 2 bases, and the junction held 14 bases outside the gene matches. The CDR3 nucleotides read TGTGCCAGTCGAGGGACAGAAACATCAGAAAACTATGGCTACACCTTC. Translation gives CASRGTETSENYGYTF.

As DNA, the CDR3 is TGTGCCAGCTCACCCCCGGTCACGGGAAACACCATATATTTT. Translation: CASSPPVTGNTIYF. V is TRBV18 and J is TRBJ1-3; D gene uncertain. The ends were cut back, 3 bases at V and 4 bases at J, with 10 bases in the middle. Germline CDR1 is KGHSH and CDR2 is LQKENI. There are 14 residues in the CDR3.

The chain is built from TRBV6-6 and TRBJ1-5; D is undetermined. This CDR3 is 11 amino acids long. Germline V gene sequence: CDR1 MNHNY, CDR2 SVGAGI (reference sequence). The V gene lost 7 bases and the J gene lost 5 bases, with 6 bases spanning the gap. Written as DNA, the CDR3 is TGTGCCAGCATGCGAGATCAGCCCCAGCATTTT. This translates into CASMRDQPQHF.

The chain uses TRBV6-6 and TRBJ1-5; 10 nucleotides align to TRBD1. Germline CDR1 reads MNHNY; CDR2 reads SVGAGI (reference sequence). Losses at the gene ends were 5 bases for V and 6 bases for J; bases not matched to a gene: 7. The CDR3 has 15 amino acids. The CDR3 spells CASSPTGGRLQPQHF. DNA of the CDR3: TGTGCCAGCAGTCCGACAGGGGGCCGTCTTCAGCCCCAGCATTTT.